A selection of T cell receptor beta chains follows, all from one sample in a study of blood T cell repertoires in COVID-19. Here immunoSEQ multiplex PCR was the method, and the copy in TCRdb shows in-frame clones only, minus some. This table holds 250,000 to 300,000 clones, around 86% found once. What was sequenced was PBMCs or T cells enriched from blood (not recorded which). These receptors were obtained from a man younger than 35 who had recovered from COVID-19. The CDR3 runs from the conserved cysteine through the conserved F or W. The D gene is left open where the match is weak. Rows give clone size only sometimes, using once, few, many, or a class for an expanded clone.

v_gene,d_gene,abundance,j_gene,CDR3nt,CDR3aa
TRBV30,TRBD1,.,TRBJ1-4,TGTGCCTGGAGATCCGGACAGGGGGGTCAAAAACTGTTTTTT,CAWRSGQGGQKLFF
TRBV7-6,.,.,TRBJ1-5,TGTGCCAGCAGCCTACCAAATCAGCCCCAGCATTTT,CASSLPNQPQHF
TRBV6-4,.,.,TRBJ2-3,TGTGCCAGCAGTGACTCCGCCGAGTCTCGCACAGATACGCAGTATTTT,CASSDSAESRTDTQYF
TRBV30,TRBD2,.,TRBJ2-7,TGTGCCTGGAGCGGGACTAGCGAGGGAGGGGGATACTCCTACGAGCAGTACTTC,CAWSGTSEGGGYSYEQYF
TRBV28,TRBD2,.,TRBJ2-3,TGTGCCAGCAGTCTTCTAGCGGGATCATATACGCAGTATTTT,CASSLLAGSYTQYF
TRBV7-2,.,.,TRBJ1-2,TGTGCCAGCAGCTTACAGTCTTATGGCTACACCTTC,CASSLQSYGYTF
TRBV18,.,few,TRBJ1-1,TGTGCCAGCTCAGCCACGGGGAACACTGAAGCTTTCTTT,CASSATGNTEAFF
TRBV18,.,once,TRBJ1-2,TGTGCCAGCTCACCAGGACTATATGGCTACACCTTC,CASSPGLYGYTF
TRBV6-5,.,.,TRBJ1-6,TGTGCCAGCAGTTACTCGCGCACCGGGGATTCACCCCTCCACTTT,CASSYSRTGDSPLHF
TRBV28,.,.,TRBJ1-6,TGTGCCAGCAGTTTATCGGGCGGGGGAGAGGATTCACCCCTCCACTTT,CASSLSGGGEDSPLHF
TRBV30,.,.,TRBJ1-2,TGTGCCTGGAGTAAGGCGGTCAGTGGCTACACCTTC,CAWSKAVSGYTF
TRBV6-5,.,few,TRBJ1-5,TGTGCCAGCAGTTACTCGTTTCGGGGCAATCAGCCCCAGCATTTT,CASSYSFRGNQPQHF
TRBV2,.,.,TRBJ1-1,TGTGCCAGCATCCGGGACACCCAAATGAACACTGAAGCTTTCTTT,CASIRDTQMNTEAFF
TRBV10-3,.,.,TRBJ2-7,TGTGCCACCGGACAGATCACCTACGAGCAGTACTTC,CATGQITYEQYF
TRBV13,TRBD1,.,TRBJ1-2,TGTGCCAGCAGCCAGGACAGGAACTATGGCTACACCTTC,CASSQDRNYGYTF
TRBV12-3/TRBV12-4,.,.,TRBJ1-2,TGTGCCAGCAGTTTAGACAGCCGCTATGGCTACACCTTC,CASSLDSRYGYTF
TRBV18,TRBD2,.,TRBJ2-1,TGTGCCAGCTCCTCCGGGACTAGCGGGAGAGCTGAGCAGTTCTTC,CASSSGTSGRAEQFF
TRBV18,.,.,TRBJ1-2,TGTGCCAGCTCACCAGCGGGCCGGGGCTACACCTTC,CASSPAGRGYTF
TRBV5-4,TRBD1,.,TRBJ2-1,TGTGCCAGCAGCTTTGGACAGGGGTCCTACAATGAGCAGTTCTTC,CASSFGQGSYNEQFF
TRBV11-3,.,.,TRBJ2-1,TGTGCCAGCAGCTTATCGGGATCTTACAATGAGCAGTTCTTC,CASSLSGSYNEQFF
TRBV28,.,.,TRBJ1-5,TGTGCCAGCAAAGAAGGACAGTCGCATCAGCCCCAGCATTTT,CASKEGQSHQPQHF
TRBV3-1/TRBV3-2,TRBD1,.,TRBJ1-6,TGTGCCAGCAGCAAGAGGACAGGGATTGAGGGACCCCTCCACTTT,CASSKRTGIEGPLHF
TRBV19,.,.,TRBJ2-2,TGTGCCAGTAGTCTCACATGGTTCCCCGGGGAGCTGTTTTTT,CASSLTWFPGELFF
TRBV5-1,TRBD1,.,TRBJ1-1,TGCGCCAGCAGCGCCTCGACAGGGGGGACTGAAGCTTTCTTT,CASSASTGGTEAFF
TRBV6-5,.,.,TRBJ2-7,TGTGCCAGCAGTACCCCGGGAGTGGGGTACGAGCAGTACTTC,CASSTPGVGYEQYF
TRBV29-1,.,.,TRBJ1-1,TGCAGCGTTGAAGACCAGGGGAGGGCCACTGAAGCTTTCTTT,CSVEDQGRATEAFF
TRBV7-8,.,.,TRBJ2-5,TGTGCCAGCAGCAGAGAGGGGTCCCAGTACTTC,CASSREGSQYF
TRBV5-1,.,.,TRBJ1-4,TGCGCCAGCAGCTTGAGCAGGAAGAATGAAAAACTGTTTTTT,CASSLSRKNEKLFF
TRBV7-9,TRBD2,.,TRBJ2-7,TGTGCCAGCAGCCCCTCTGGCGGGAGGATTCACTACGAGCAGTACTTC,CASSPSGGRIHYEQYF
TRBV5-6,.,.,TRBJ2-7,TGTGCCAGCAGCCAGACTAGTGGCTACGAGCAGTACTTC,CASSQTSGYEQYF
TRBV7-2,TRBD2,few,TRBJ2-7,TGTGCCAGCAGCCCGGGGGGCGGGAGGACGACCTACGAGCAGTACTTC,CASSPGGGRTTYEQYF
TRBV9,TRBD2,once,TRBJ2-1,TGTGCCAGCAGCGTAACGGCGGGAGTCCCCGAAGAGCAGTTCTTC,CASSVTAGVPEEQFF
TRBV10-3,TRBD2,.,TRBJ2-2,TGTGCCATCAGTGAGTCGGCTAGCGGGGGGGCAAACACCGGGGAGCTGTTTTTT,CAISESASGGANTGELFF
TRBV5-1,.,.,TRBJ1-1,TGCGCCAGCAGCTTGTGGCAGGGGCTAAACACTGAAGCTTTCTTT,CASSLWQGLNTEAFF
TRBV28,TRBD1,.,TRBJ1-2,TGTGCCAGCAGACCGGGACAGACGTATGGCTACACCTTC,CASRPGQTYGYTF
TRBV28,TRBD2,.,TRBJ2-7,TGTGCCAGCAGGGCTAGCGGGAGAGCCTACGAGCAGTACTTC,CASRASGRAYEQYF
TRBV7-8,.,.,TRBJ1-2,TGTGCCAGCAGCTTATTCACAGGGCCCCCTCAAGATCGCTACACCTTC,CASSLFTGPPQDRYTF
TRBV24-1,.,.,TRBJ1-4,TGTGCCACCAGTGATTTGCAGGAAAAACTGTTTTTT,CATSDLQEKLFF
TRBV21-1,.,few,TRBJ1-4,TGTGCCAGCAGCACGGAGGGGCGGGGGCTTGGTAATGAAAAACTGTTTTTT,CASSTEGRGLGNEKLFF
TRBV6-5,.,.,TRBJ1-5,TGTGCCAGCACCACAGGGTTCAATCAGCCCCAGCATTTT,CASTTGFNQPQHF
TRBV19,.,.,TRBJ1-1,TGTGCCAGTAGTTCAGGGTACACTGAAGCTTTCTTT,CASSSGYTEAFF
TRBV15,TRBD1,.,TRBJ2-3,TGTGCCACCAGCAACCGGGACAGGGGCACAGATACGCAGTATTTT,CATSNRDRGTDTQYF
TRBV10-3,.,.,TRBJ2-3,TGTGCCATCAGTGCGGAGCGGCGAACTAGCACAGATACGCAGTATTTT,CAISAERRTSTDTQYF
TRBV6-2/TRBV6-3,.,.,TRBJ1-5,TGTGCCAGCAGTCCCCGGGGGGTTCAGCCCCAGCATTTT,CASSPRGVQPQHF
TRBV13,TRBD2,.,TRBJ2-7,TGTGCCAGCAGCCCCACCGGACTAGTAGGCGAGCAGTACTTC,CASSPTGLVGEQYF
TRBV3-1/TRBV3-2,.,.,TRBJ1-1,TGTGCCAGCACCGAAGCGGGGCAAAAGAACACTGAAGCTTTCTTT,CASTEAGQKNTEAFF
TRBV6-1,.,many,TRBJ2-1,TGTGCCAGCAGTGAAGTAAAGCGGAGGTACTCCTACAATGAGCAGTTCTTC,CASSEVKRRYSYNEQFF
TRBV7-3,TRBD2,.,TRBJ2-3,TGTGCCAGCAGCCTTAGCGGGAGTCGGGCAGATACGCAGTATTTT,CASSLSGSRADTQYF
TRBV3-1/TRBV3-2,TRBD1,.,TRBJ1-3,TGTGCCAGCAGCCAAGACAGGGGGGCGAGTGGAAACACCATATATTTT,CASSQDRGASGNTIYF
TRBV28,.,.,TRBJ2-7,TGTGCCAGCAGTTTCGGCAGGGGTAGCGAGCAGTACTTC,CASSFGRGSEQYF
TRBV27,TRBD2,.,TRBJ2-2,TGTGCCAGCAGCCCCAGCGGGAGGGCCGTTACCGGGGAGCTGTTTTTT,CASSPSGRAVTGELFF